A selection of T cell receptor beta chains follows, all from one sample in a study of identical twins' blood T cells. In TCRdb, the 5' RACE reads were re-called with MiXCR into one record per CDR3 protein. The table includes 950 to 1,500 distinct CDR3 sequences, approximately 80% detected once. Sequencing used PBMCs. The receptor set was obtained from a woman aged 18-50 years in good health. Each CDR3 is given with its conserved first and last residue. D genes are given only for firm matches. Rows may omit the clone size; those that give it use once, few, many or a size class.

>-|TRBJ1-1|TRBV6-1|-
TGTGCCAACCCCAAGCGGGGTATGGACACTGAAGCTTTCTTT
CANPKRGMDTEAFF
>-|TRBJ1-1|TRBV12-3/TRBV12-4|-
TGTGCCAGCAGTTTGGTGGGTGGGGTCCTACACGAAGCTTTCTTT
CASSLVGGVLHEAFF
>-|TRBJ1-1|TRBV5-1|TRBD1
TGCGCCAGCAGCTGGGGGACAGGGGGCAGAGGAACATTGTTGACTGAAGCTTTCTTT
CASSWGTGGRGTLLTEAFF
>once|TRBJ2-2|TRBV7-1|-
TGTGCCAGCAGCTCACAGGTTAACACCGGGGAGCTGTTTTTT
CASSSQVNTGELFF
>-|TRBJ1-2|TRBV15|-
TGTGCCACCAGCAGAGATGGGGCCTCCTATGGCTACACCTTC
CATSRDGASYGYTF
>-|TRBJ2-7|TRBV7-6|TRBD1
TGTGCCAGCAGCTTAGAGCCAGGGGGCCAGTACGAGCAGTACTTC
CASSLEPGGQYEQYF
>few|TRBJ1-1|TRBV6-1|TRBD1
TGTGCCAGCACCGAACCCAAACAGGGGCTTATCACTGAAGCTTTCTTT
CASTEPKQGLITEAFF
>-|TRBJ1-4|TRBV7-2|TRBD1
TGTGCCAGCAGCTTCTCCGGGACAGATAATGAAAAACTGTTTTTT
CASSFSGTDNEKLFF
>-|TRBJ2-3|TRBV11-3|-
TGTGCCAGCAGCTTAGATTTGACTGATACGCAGTATTTT
CASSLDLTDTQYF
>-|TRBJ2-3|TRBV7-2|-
TGTGCCAGCAGCTACGTCGGGGGAACGCAGTATTTT
CASSYVGGTQYF
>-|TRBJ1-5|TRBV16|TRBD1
TGCGCCAGCAGCACGTTCCTATACAGGGGTTGTACCAATCAGCCCCAGCATTTT
CASSTFLYRGCTNQPQHF
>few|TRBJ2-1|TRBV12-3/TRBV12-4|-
TGTGCCAGCAGTTTGAACAGATGGAATGAGCAGTTCTTC
CASSLNRWNEQFF
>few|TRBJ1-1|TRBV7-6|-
TGTGCCAGCAGGGCCGACACCAACACTGAAGCTTTCTTT
CASRADTNTEAFF
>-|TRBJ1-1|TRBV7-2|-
TGTGCCAGCAGCGTAGTCGTAAACACTGAAGCTTTCTTT
CASSVVVNTEAFF
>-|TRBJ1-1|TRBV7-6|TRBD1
TGTGCCAGCAGCTTAGCCGGGACAGTTTCTGAAGCTTTCTTT
CASSLAGTVSEAFF
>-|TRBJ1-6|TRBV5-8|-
TGTGCCAGCAGCTTGAGACAGGATTCACCCCTCCACTTT
CASSLRQDSPLHF
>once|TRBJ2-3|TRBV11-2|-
TGTGCCAGCAGCTTAGATGGCGACCGCACAGATACGCAGTATTTT
CASSLDGDRTDTQYF
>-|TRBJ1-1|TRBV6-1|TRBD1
TGTGCCAGCAGTAGGACAGGGTTGAACACTGAAGCTTTCTTT
CASSRTGLNTEAFF
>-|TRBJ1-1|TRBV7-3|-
TGTGCCAGCAGCTTAAGGGGAGGACACCCGAACACTGAAGCTTTCTTT
CASSLRGGHPNTEAFF
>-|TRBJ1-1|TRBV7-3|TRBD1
TGTGCCAGCAGCTTAATGGGCGGGGACAGAGAAGCTTTCTTT
CASSLMGGDREAFF
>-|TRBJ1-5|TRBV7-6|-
TGTGCCAGTAGCCCCGGGCAGGTGGGTCAGCCCCAGCATTTT
CASSPGQVGQPQHF
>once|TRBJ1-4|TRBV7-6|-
TGTGCCAGCAGCTCACAGGCAAATGAAAAACTGTTTTTT
CASSSQANEKLFF
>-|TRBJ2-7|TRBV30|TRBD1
TGTGCCTGCCGGACAGGGAGCTACGAGCAGTACTTC
CACRTGSYEQYF
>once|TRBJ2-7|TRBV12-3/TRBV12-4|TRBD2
TGTGCCAGCAGTTTAGGACTAGCGGGGGACGAGCAGTACTTC
CASSLGLAGDEQYF
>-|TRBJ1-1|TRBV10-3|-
TGTGCCATCAGTAAGGAGGGGCAGAGGACTGAAGCTTTCTTT
CAISKEGQRTEAFF
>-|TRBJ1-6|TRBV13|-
TGTGCCAGCACTTCTCGGGGCAGTTTAAATTCACCCCTCCACTTT
CASTSRGSLNSPLHF
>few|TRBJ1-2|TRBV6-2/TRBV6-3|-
TGTGCCAGCAGTTACAGGGGCCCGATCGATGGCTACACCTTC
CASSYRGPIDGYTF
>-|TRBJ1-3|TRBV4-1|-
TGCGCCAGCAGCCAATCAAGGGGGTCTGGAAACACCATATATTTT
CASSQSRGSGNTIYF
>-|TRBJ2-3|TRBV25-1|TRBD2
TGTGCCAGCCAGCGGGGGGGCGCAGATACGCAGTATTTT
CASQRGGADTQYF
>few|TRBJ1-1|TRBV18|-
TGTGCCAGCTCACCCCCTCTGGGGGGCGACGCTGAAGCTTTCTTT
CASSPPLGGDAEAFF
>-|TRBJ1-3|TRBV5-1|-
TGCGCCAGTGCGAGGGACCCCGGAAACACCATATATTTT
CASARDPGNTIYF
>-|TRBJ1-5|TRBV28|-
TGTGCCAGCATCCCAGGCATAACAAATCAGCCCCAGCATTTT
CASIPGITNQPQHF
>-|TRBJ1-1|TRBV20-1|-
TGCAGTGCTAGAGACAGGGAAGCTTTCTTT
CSARDREAFF
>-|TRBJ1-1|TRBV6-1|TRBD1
TGTGCCAGCAGACAGGGGGCGAACACTGAAGCTTTCTTT
CASRQGANTEAFF
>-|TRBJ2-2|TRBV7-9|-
TGTGCCAGCATCGATCTCACCGGGGAGCTGTTTTTT
CASIDLTGELFF
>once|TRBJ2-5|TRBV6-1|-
TGTGCCAGCAGTATGATAGAGTTCCAAGAGACCCAGTACTTC
CASSMIEFQETQYF
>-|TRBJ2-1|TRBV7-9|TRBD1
TGTGCCAGCAGCTTAGCGCGATGGACAGGGGCATATGAGCAGTTCTTC
CASSLARWTGAYEQFF
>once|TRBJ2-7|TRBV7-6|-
TGTGCCAGCAGCTTAGTTCAGGGGACCTACGAGCAGTACTTC
CASSLVQGTYEQYF
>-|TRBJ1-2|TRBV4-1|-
TGCGCCAGCAGCCAAGGGAACACGCTGGGACATCAAGGCTACACCTTC
CASSQGNTLGHQGYTF
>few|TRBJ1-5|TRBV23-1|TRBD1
TGCGCCAGCAGTCCCGTTACAGGGGGCGAAATTCAGCCCCAGCATTTT
CASSPVTGGEIQPQHF
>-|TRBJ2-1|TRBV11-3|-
TGTGCCAGCAGCTTAAGTCAGAACAATGAGCAGTTCTTC
CASSLSQNNEQFF
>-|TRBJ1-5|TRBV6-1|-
TGTGCCAGCAGTGCCAATCGGGGAAGGAATCAGCCCCAGCATTTT
CASSANRGRNQPQHF
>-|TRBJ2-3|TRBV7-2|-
TGTGCCAGCAGCCTTAGCGACCTAGCGGATACGCAGTATTTT
CASSLSDLADTQYF
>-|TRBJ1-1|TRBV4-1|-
TGCGCCAGCAGCCGACCCGACGGAGGAGGTGAAGCTTTCTTT
CASSRPDGGGEAFF
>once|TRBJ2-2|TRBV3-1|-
TGTGCCAGCAGCCAAGTACTCGGGGAGCTGTTTTTT
CASSQVLGELFF
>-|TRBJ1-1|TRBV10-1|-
TGCGCCAGCAGTGAGTCAGGGCAGGGGCCGGAAAAAAACACTGAAGCTTTCTTT
CASSESGQGPEKNTEAFF
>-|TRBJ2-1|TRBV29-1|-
TGCAGCGTTGAAGTCCACGAGCAGTTCTTC
CSVEVHEQFF
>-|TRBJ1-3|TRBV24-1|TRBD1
TGTGCCACCAGTGATTCACAGGGGCCGAGCTTTGGGAACACCATATATTTT
CATSDSQGPSFGNTIYF